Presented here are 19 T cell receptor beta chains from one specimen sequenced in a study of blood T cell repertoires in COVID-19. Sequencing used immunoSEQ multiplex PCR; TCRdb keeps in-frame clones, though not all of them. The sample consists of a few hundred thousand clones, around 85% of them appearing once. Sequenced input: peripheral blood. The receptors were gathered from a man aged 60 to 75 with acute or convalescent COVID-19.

CDR3 DNA sequence: TGTGCCAGCAGCCGGGACAGATACACTGAAGCTTTCTTT. It codes for CASSRDRYTEAFF. This chain connects TRBV11-1 to TRBJ1-1, with 7 bases lining up with TRBD1. The CDR3 is 13 amino acids. Per the germline V gene, CDR1 is SGHAT and CDR2 is FQDESV (reference sequence). J lost 3 bases, V lost 5 bases, and 3 bases had no gene match.

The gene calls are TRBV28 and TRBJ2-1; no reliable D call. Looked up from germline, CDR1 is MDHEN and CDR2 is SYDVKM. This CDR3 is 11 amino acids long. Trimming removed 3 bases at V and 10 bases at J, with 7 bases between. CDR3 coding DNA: TGTGCCAGCAGTTTGAGAGAGGAGCAGTTCTTC. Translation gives CASSLREEQFF.

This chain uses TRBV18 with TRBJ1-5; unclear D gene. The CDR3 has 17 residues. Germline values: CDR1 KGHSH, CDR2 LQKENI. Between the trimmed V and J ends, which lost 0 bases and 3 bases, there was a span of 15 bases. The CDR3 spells CASSPPGSGRPNQPQHF. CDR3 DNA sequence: TGTGCCAGCTCACCACCCGGGAGCGGCAGGCCCAATCAGCCCCAGCATTTT.

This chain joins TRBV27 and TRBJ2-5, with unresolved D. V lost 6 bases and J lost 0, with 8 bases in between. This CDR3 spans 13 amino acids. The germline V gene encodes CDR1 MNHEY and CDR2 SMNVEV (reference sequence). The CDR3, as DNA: TGTGCCAGCAGAACAGCACACCAAGAGACCCAGTACTTC. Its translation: CASRTAHQETQYF.

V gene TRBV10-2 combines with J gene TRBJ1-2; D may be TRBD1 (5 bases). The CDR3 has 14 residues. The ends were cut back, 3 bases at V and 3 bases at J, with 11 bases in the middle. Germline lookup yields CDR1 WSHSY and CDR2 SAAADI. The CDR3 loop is CASSDPGLDYGYTF. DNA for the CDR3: TGCGCCAGCAGTGATCCAGGGCTCGACTATGGCTACACCTTC.

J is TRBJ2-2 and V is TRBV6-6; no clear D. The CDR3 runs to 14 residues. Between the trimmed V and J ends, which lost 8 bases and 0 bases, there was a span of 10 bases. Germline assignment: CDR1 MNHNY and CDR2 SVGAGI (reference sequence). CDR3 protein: CASVPGTNTGELFF. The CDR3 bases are TGTGCCAGCGTGCCAGGAACGAACACCGGGGAGCTGTTTTTT.

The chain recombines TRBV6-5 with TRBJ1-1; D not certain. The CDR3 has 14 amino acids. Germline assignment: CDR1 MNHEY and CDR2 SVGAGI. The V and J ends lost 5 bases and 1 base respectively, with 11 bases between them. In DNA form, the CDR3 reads TGTGCCAGCAGTAGGAGTTCCCCGAACACTGAAGCTTTCTTT. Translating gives CASSRSSPNTEAFF.

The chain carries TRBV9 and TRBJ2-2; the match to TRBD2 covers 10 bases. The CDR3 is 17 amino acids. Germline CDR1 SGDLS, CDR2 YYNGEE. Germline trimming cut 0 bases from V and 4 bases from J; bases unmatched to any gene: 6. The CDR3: CASSVELAGDVTGELFF. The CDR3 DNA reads TGTGCCAGCAGCGTAGAGCTAGCGGGAGACGTCACCGGGGAGCTGTTTTTT.

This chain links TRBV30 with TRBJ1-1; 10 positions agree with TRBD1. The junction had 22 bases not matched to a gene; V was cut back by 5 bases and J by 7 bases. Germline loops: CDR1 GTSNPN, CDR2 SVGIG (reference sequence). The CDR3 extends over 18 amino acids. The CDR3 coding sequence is TGTGCCTGGTTGGGGAAAGTTTTTCAGGGACAGGGGTTTAATGAAGCTTTCTTT. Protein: CAWLGKVFQGQGFNEAFF.

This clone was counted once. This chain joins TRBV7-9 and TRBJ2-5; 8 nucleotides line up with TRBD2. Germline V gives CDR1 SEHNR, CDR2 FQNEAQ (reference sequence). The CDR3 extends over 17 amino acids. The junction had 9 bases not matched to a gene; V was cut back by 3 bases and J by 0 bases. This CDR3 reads CASSLAGLAAYQETQYF. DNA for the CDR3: TGTGCCAGCAGCTTGGCAGGACTAGCAGCGTACCAAGAGACCCAGTACTTC.

This CDR3 reads CASSRHSGTQETQYF. CDR3 nucleotide sequence: TGTGCCAGCAGTCGTCATAGCGGGACCCAAGAGACCCAGTACTTC. The rearrangement uses TRBV6-2 or TRBV6-3 and TRBJ2-5; 8 positions agree with TRBD2. The CDR3 runs to 15 residues. The germline V gene encodes CDR1 MNHEY and CDR2 SVGEGT. With 5 bases clipped from V and 1 base from J, the junction kept 6 bases outside the gene matches.

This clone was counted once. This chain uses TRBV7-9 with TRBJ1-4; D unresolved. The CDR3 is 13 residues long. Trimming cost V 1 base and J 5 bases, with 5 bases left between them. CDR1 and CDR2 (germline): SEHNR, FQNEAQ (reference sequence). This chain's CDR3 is CASSLDRNEKLFF. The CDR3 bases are TGTGCCAGCAGCTTAGATCGGAATGAAAAACTGTTTTTT.

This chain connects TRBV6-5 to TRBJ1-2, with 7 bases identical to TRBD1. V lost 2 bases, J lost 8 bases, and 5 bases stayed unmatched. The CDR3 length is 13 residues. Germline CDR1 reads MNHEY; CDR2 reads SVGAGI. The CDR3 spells CASSYDRVGGYTF. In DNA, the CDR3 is TGTGCCAGCAGTTACGACAGGGTAGGCGGCTACACCTTC.

The CDR3 coding sequence is TGTGCCAGCAGTTGGCGGGGACAGTGGTACCGGGCCAACGTCCTGACTTTC. Protein product: CASSWRGQWYRANVLTF. J is TRBJ2-6 and V is TRBV6-2 or TRBV6-3; perhaps TRBD1 as D (7 bases). Germline CDR1 and CDR2: MNHEY and SVGEGT. CDR3 length equals 17 residues. V lost 4 bases and J lost 5, with 18 bases in between.

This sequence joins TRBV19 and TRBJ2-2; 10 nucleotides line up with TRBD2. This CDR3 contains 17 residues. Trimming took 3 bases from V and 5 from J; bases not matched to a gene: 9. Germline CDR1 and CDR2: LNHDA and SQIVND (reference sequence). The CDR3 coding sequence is TGTGCCAGTAGTATTCCCCGGACTAGCGGAAGAACCGGGGAGCTGTTTTTT. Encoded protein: CASSIPRTSGRTGELFF. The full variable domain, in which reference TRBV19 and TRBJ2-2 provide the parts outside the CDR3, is DGGITQSPKYLFRKEGQNVTLSCEQNLNHDAMYWYRQDPGQGLRLIYYSQIVNDFQKGDIAEGYSVSREKKESFPLTVTSAQKNPTAFYLCASSIPRTSGRTGELFFGEGSRLTVL.

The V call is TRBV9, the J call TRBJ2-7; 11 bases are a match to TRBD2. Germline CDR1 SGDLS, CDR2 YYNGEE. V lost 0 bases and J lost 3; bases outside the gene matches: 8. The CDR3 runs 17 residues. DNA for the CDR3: TGTGCCAGCAGCGTAGGTGATGCAGGGACTAGCGGCTACGAGCAGTACTTC. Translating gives CASSVGDAGTSGYEQYF.

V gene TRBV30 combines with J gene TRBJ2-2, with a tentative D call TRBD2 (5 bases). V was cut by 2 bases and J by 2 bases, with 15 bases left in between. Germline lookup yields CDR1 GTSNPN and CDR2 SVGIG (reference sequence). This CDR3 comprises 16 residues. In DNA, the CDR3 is TGTGCCTGGAGTCCTCCCTTTACGGGAAACACCGGGGAGCTGTTTTTT. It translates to CAWSPPFTGNTGELFF. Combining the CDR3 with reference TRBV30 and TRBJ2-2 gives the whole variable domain SQTIHQWPATLVQPVGSPLSLECTVEGTSNPNLYWYRQAAGRGLQLLFYSVGIGQISSEVPQNLSASRPQDRQFILSSKKLLLSDSGFYLCAWSPPFTGNTGELFFGEGSRLTVL.

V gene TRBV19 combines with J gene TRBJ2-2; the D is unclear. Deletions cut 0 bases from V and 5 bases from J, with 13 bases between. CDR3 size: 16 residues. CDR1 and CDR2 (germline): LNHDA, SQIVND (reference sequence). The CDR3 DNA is TGTGCCAGTAGTATAGAATGGGTAGGAGAAACCGGGGAGCTGTTTTTT. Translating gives CASSIEWVGETGELFF. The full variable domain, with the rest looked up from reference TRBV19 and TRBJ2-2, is DGGITQSPKYLFRKEGQNVTLSCEQNLNHDAMYWYRQDPGQGLRLIYYSQIVNDFQKGDIAEGYSVSREKKESFPLTVTSAQKNPTAFYLCASSIEWVGETGELFFGEGSRLTVL.

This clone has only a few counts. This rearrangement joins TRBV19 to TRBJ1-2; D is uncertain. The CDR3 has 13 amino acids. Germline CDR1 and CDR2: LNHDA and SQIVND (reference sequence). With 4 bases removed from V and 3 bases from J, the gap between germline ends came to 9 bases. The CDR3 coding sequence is TGTGCCAGTAGTAACACGCTAGACTATGGCTACACCTTC. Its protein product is CASSNTLDYGYTF. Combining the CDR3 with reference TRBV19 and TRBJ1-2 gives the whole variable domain DGGITQSPKYLFRKEGQNVTLSCEQNLNHDAMYWYRQDPGQGLRLIYYSQIVNDFQKGDIAEGYSVSREKKESFPLTVTSAQKNPTAFYLCASSNTLDYGYTFGSGTRLTVV.